This is a list of T cell receptor beta chains from one sample in a study of cytomegalovirus exposure and HLA in healthy donors. Here immunoSEQ multiplex PCR was the method, and the copy in TCRdb shows in-frame clones only, minus some. Of some 190,000 clones in the sample, about 90% were seen once. The sequenced material came from PBMCs. These receptors came from a boy younger than 10 in good health and CMV-seronegative. Both conserved end residues are part of each CDR3. D genes are given only for firm matches. Rows may omit the clone size; those that give it use once, few, many or a size class.

NA	TRBV7-9	15	NA	TRBJ2-3	CASSSPGGSTDTQYF	TGTGCCAGCAGCTCACCTGGGGGGAGCACAGATACGCAGTATTTT
NA	TRBV30	16	NA	TRBJ2-1	CAWSEGHLPSYNEQFF	TGTGCCTGGAGTGAGGGGCACCTTCCATCCTACAATGAGCAGTTCTTC
once	TRBV4-2	15	NA	TRBJ1-2	CASSQDTSGSLFYTF	TGTGCCAGCAGCCAAGACACAAGCGGTTCGCTCTTCTACACCTTC
NA	TRBV4-1	11	NA	TRBJ2-5	CASSHRGTQYF	TGCGCCAGCAGCCACCGAGGGACCCAGTACTTC
NA	TRBV7-9	15	TRBD1	TRBJ2-3	CASSPRTGGTDTQYF	TGTGCCAGCAGCCCACGGACAGGGGGAACAGATACGCAGTATTTT
NA	TRBV19	16	TRBD1	TRBJ1-5	CASSHMRGQGNQPQHF	TGTGCCAGTAGTCATATGCGGGGACAGGGTAATCAGCCCCAGCATTTT
NA	TRBV28	17	NA	TRBJ2-7	CASSFWGPPVPSYEQYF	TGTGCCAGCAGTTTTTGGGGGCCTCCCGTCCCTTCCTACGAGCAGTACTTC
NA	TRBV7-9	14	NA	TRBJ2-7	CASSLDTASYEQYF	TGTGCCAGCAGCTTGGACACAGCCTCCTACGAGCAGTACTTC
NA	TRBV19	16	TRBD1	TRBJ1-5	CASSTPGQGSRKPQHF	TGTGCCAGTAGTACCCCGGGACAGGGATCCCGAAAGCCCCAGCATTTT
NA	TRBV6-5	14	TRBD1	TRBJ2-7	CASSYAGGRYEQYF	TGTGCCAGCAGTTACGCAGGGGGCAGGTACGAGCAGTACTTC
NA	TRBV7-9	16	NA	TRBJ1-5	CASSLHGQGGNQPQHF	TGTGCCAGCAGCTTACATGGGCAGGGCGGCAATCAGCCCCAGCATTTT
NA	TRBV28	11	NA	TRBJ2-7	CASSSVYEQYF	TGTGCCAGCAGTTCGGTCTACGAGCAGTACTTC
NA	TRBV15	14	NA	TRBJ1-5	CATSRDFMSQPQHF	TGTGCCACCAGCAGAGATTTTATGAGTCAGCCCCAGCATTTT
NA	TRBV6-1	14	TRBD2	TRBJ2-1	CASSLAGGRNEQFF	TGTGCCAGCAGCCTAGCGGGGGGTCGGAATGAGCAGTTCTTC
NA	TRBV25-1	15	TRBD1	TRBJ1-4	CASTQGDSINEKLFF	TGTGCCAGCACCCAAGGGGACAGCATTAATGAAAAACTGTTTTTT
NA	TRBV28	16	NA	TRBJ2-2	CASSPFRGGGTGELFF	TGTGCCAGCAGTCCCTTCCGGGGAGGGGGCACCGGGGAGCTGTTTTTT
NA	TRBV28	15	TRBD1	TRBJ1-2	CASSFRTGWGYGYTF	TGTGCCAGCAGTTTTCGGACAGGCTGGGGATATGGCTACACCTTC
once	TRBV7-2	14	NA	TRBJ2-5	CASSLDRAAETQYF	TGTGCCAGCAGCTTAGACAGGGCGGCGGAGACCCAGTACTTC
NA	TRBV2	13	TRBD1	TRBJ2-1	CASRDREINEQFF	TGTGCCAGCAGAGACAGGGAAATCAATGAGCAGTTCTTC
NA	TRBV10-2	16	TRBD1	TRBJ1-6	CASSESGTGVRSPLHF	TGCGCCAGCAGTGAGTCCGGGACAGGGGTTCGTTCACCCCTCCACTTT
NA	TRBV19	11	NA	TRBJ1-2	CASTGIHGYTF	TGTGCCAGTACAGGGATCCATGGCTACACCTTC
NA	TRBV18	14	TRBD1	TRBJ1-1	CASSRQGRGTEAFF	TGTGCCAGCTCGCGACAGGGCCGGGGGACTGAAGCTTTCTTT
once	TRBV27	14	TRBD1	TRBJ2-3	CASSRQGKSNTQYF	TGTGCCAGCAGTCGACAGGGGAAGTCGAATACGCAGTATTTT
NA	TRBV19	13	TRBD1	TRBJ2-7	CASRDRRSYEQYF	TGTGCCAGTCGGGACAGACGGTCCTACGAGCAGTACTTC
NA	TRBV5-1	13	NA	TRBJ2-3	CASTLIGTDTQYF	TGCGCCAGCACCCTAATAGGCACAGATACGCAGTATTTT
NA	TRBV30	15	NA	TRBJ1-6	CAWSGGRGGNSPLHF	TGTGCCTGGAGTGGGGGCAGAGGGGGAAATTCACCCCTCCACTTT
NA	TRBV28	14	NA	TRBJ2-7	CASRDTGQAYEQYF	TGTGCCAGCAGAGACACAGGGCAAGCCTACGAGCAGTACTTC